These 26 T cell receptor beta chains were all obtained from the same sample, sequenced in a study of cytotoxic CD8 clonotypes in ibrutinib-treated CLL. The data were produced by immunoSEQ multiplex PCR, yet TCRdb's version contains in-frame clones alone and is incomplete. The data hold around 140,000 clones, with more than 75% observed a single time. Here the sequenced sample was PBMCs, taken after 24 months of ibrutinib treatment. These receptors were obtained from a human donor with chronic lymphocytic leukemia.

This clone has more than one count but fewer than ten. This chain connects TRBV28 to TRBJ2-3; D may correspond to TRBD1 or TRBD2 (5 bases each). From germline, CDR1 is MDHEN and CDR2 SYDVKM. Trimming removed 5 bases from V and 9 bases from J, with 12 bases in between. This CDR3 has 12 amino acids. CDR3 residues: CASSPTGPTQYF. CDR3 DNA: TGTGCCAGCAGTCCCACGGGACCCACGCAGTATTTT.

Turning to this clone: This specimen includes other DNA sequences encoding the same CDR3. This chain uses TRBV18 with TRBJ1-5; D not resolved. CDR3 length equals 13 residues. The ends were cut back, 3 bases at V and 1 base at J, with 4 bases in the middle. Germline CDR1 is KGHSH and CDR2 is LQKENI. Here the CDR3 DNA reads TGTGCCAGCTCACCGGGGAGCAATCAGCCCCAGCATTTT. Its translation is CASSPGSNQPQHF. The full variable domain, completed using reference TRBV18 and TRBJ1-5, is NAGVMQNPRHLVRRRGQEARLRCSPMKGHSHVYWYRQLPEEGLKFMVYLQKENIIDESGMPKERFSAEFPKEGPSILRIQQVVRGDSAAYFCASSPGSNQPQHFGDGTRLSIL.

This clone appeared a few times. The chain combines TRBV25-1 with TRBJ2-3; maybe TRBD1 (6 bases). V shed 7 bases and J shed 2 bases, with 13 bases lying between them. Germline V gene sequence: CDR1 MGHDK, CDR2 SYGVNS. The CDR3 covers 14 residues. CDR3 residues: CASTYQGSTDTQYF. The CDR3, as DNA: TGTGCCAGCACATACCAGGGGTCCACAGATACGCAGTATTTT.

The rearrangement links TRBV7-6 to TRBJ2-3; perhaps D is TRBD1 or TRBD2 (6 bases each). From germline, CDR1 is SGHVS and CDR2 FNYEAQ. There are 16 residues in the CDR3. V was trimmed by 5 bases and J by 2 bases, leaving 17 bases between them. The CDR3 reads CASSPRTGGLTDTQYF. In nucleotides, the CDR3 is TGTGCCAGCAGCCCAAGGACCGGGGGCCTCACAGATACGCAGTATTTT.

The chain has TRBV5-1 and TRBJ2-1; 9 positions match TRBD2. The J segment lost 9 bases and the V segment lost 3 bases, leaving 10 bases of the junction unmatched. CDR1 is SGHRS, CDR2 YFSETQ, per germline. The CDR3 is 15 residues long. CDR3: CASSYGLAPHGEQFF. The CDR3 DNA is TGCGCCAGCAGCTACGGACTAGCGCCCCACGGTGAGCAGTTCTTC.

The CDR3 sequence is CASSTVRGSNYGYTF. The CDR3 DNA follows: TGTGCCAGCAGTACCGTGAGGGGATCGAACTATGGCTACACCTTC. The genes are TRBV27 and TRBJ1-2; D might be TRBD1 (5 bases). Germline V gene sequence: CDR1 MNHEY, CDR2 SMNVEV (reference sequence). V was clipped by 5 bases and J by 2 bases, with 15 bases between them. CDR3 length: 15 amino acids.

V usage is TRBV5-3 and J usage is TRBJ2-7; 10 nucleotides align to TRBD2. TRBV5-3 is known as an ORF, though its function is uncertain. V dropped 2 bases and J dropped 3; count of bases not matched to a gene: 2. The CDR3 spans 14 residues. The CDR3 spells CARSFRTSGYEQYF. The CDR3 coding sequence is TGTGCCAGAAGCTTTCGGACTAGCGGCTACGAGCAGTACTTC.

Sample share makes this clone medium-sized. V and J are TRBV9 and TRBJ1-1; D perhaps matches TRBD1 (5 bases). Germline CDR1 is SGDLS and CDR2 is YYNGEE. The CDR3 is made up of 15 amino acids. The ends were cut back, 5 bases at V and 0 bases at J, with 14 bases in the middle. CDR3 loop: CASRPAGLMNTEAFF. Here the CDR3 DNA reads TGTGCCAGCAGACCGGCAGGGCTCATGAACACTGAAGCTTTCTTT. The entire variable domain, with the rest obtained from reference TRBV9 and TRBJ1-1, is as follows: DSGVTQTPKHLITATGQRVTLRCSPRSGDLSVYWYQQSLDQGLQFLIQYYNGEERAKGNILERFSAQQFPDLHSELNLSSLELGDSALYFCASRPAGLMNTEAFFGQGTRLTVV.

The chain employs TRBV9 and TRBJ2-7; D remains ambiguous. Germline CDR1 SGDLS, CDR2 YYNGEE. This CDR3 has 13 residues. V gave up 4 bases and J gave up 2 bases, with 10 bases separating them. The DNA for the CDR3 is TGTGCCAGCAGCCCGGGCTCCGCCTACGAGCAGTACTTC. Its protein product is CASSPGSAYEQYF.

J is TRBJ2-5 and V is TRBV9; D remains ambiguous. The ends were cut back, 0 bases at V and 5 bases at J, with 14 bases in the middle. The CDR3 is 15 residues long. Germline loops: CDR1 SGDLS, CDR2 YYNGEE. The CDR3 DNA reads TGTGCCAGCAGCGTAGCTGGGCAGACTGCGGAGACCCAGTACTTC. Residues: CASSVAGQTAETQYF.

Regarding this clone: Different DNA sequences within this sample yield the same CDR3. The chain combines TRBV18 with TRBJ1-1; D unclear. The length of the CDR3 is 11 residues. V was cut by 3 bases and J by 3 bases, with 2 bases left in between. Germline CDR1 reads KGHSH; CDR2 reads LQKENI. This chain's CDR3 is CASSPDTEAFF. The CDR3 nucleotides are TGTGCCAGCTCACCCGACACTGAAGCTTTCTTT.

This sequence joins TRBV2 and TRBJ2-7, with 9 bases identical to TRBD1. The length of the CDR3 is 14 residues. Germline V CDR1 and CDR2: SNHLY, FYNNEI. After removal of 6 bases from V and 5 bases from J, the junction contained 8 bases not matched to a gene. This CDR3 reads CASRETGGEDEQYF. CDR3 sequence (DNA): TGTGCCAGCAGGGAAACAGGGGGCGAGGACGAGCAGTACTTC.

The chain's CDR3 is CASSVGGGPNQPQHF. The DNA for the CDR3 is TGTGCCAGCAGCGTAGGGGGGGGTCCCAATCAGCCCCAGCATTTT. The gene calls are TRBV9 and TRBJ1-5, with a possible D match to TRBD1 (5 bases). The CDR3 is made up of 15 amino acids. The germline V gene encodes CDR1 SGDLS and CDR2 YYNGEE. Deletions cut 0 bases from V and 3 bases from J, with 10 bases between.

A few counts support this clone. This chain joins TRBV4-2 and TRBJ2-3, with TRBD2 as a possible D gene (5 bases). This CDR3 is 16 amino acids long. Germline lookup yields CDR1 LGHNA and CDR2 YNFKEQ. Trimming took 4 bases from V and 4 from J, leaving 18 bases between them. The CDR3 sequence is CASSPLGEPEADTQYF. In nucleotides, the CDR3 is TGTGCCAGCAGCCCCCTTGGGGAGCCGGAAGCAGATACGCAGTATTTT.

The count of this clone is one. The chain recombines TRBV7-2 with TRBJ2-5; no clear D. This CDR3 comprises 9 residues. Germline CDR1 SGHTA, CDR2 FQGNSA. V was shortened by 8 bases and J by 7 bases, with 5 bases between the two germline ends. The chain's CDR3 is CASGVTQYF. CDR3 nucleotides: TGTGCCAGCGGGGTGACCCAGTACTTC.

This clone was counted between two and nine times. The chain has TRBV5-1 and TRBJ2-7; possible D gene TRBD2, 5 bases. With 5 bases removed from V and 1 base from J, the gap between germline ends came to 16 bases. This CDR3 is 15 amino acids long. Per the germline V gene, CDR1 is SGHRS and CDR2 is YFSETQ. In DNA, the CDR3 is TGCGCCAGCAGGGGCGGGCCAGAGCTTTCCTACGAGCAGTACTTC. Translating it yields CASRGGPELSYEQYF. Combining the CDR3 with reference TRBV5-1 and TRBJ2-7 gives the whole variable domain KAGVTQTPRYLIKTRGQQVTLSCSPISGHRSVSWYQQTPGQGLQFLFEYFSETQRNKGNFPGRFSGRQFSNSRSEMNVSTLELGDSALYLCASRGGPELSYEQYFGPGTRLTVT.

The chain recombines TRBV6-6 with TRBJ1-5, with D hard to call. The germline gives CDR1 MNHNY, CDR2 SVGAGI (reference sequence). The CDR3 runs to 13 residues. V dropped 0 bases and J dropped 10 bases, with 10 bases sitting between them. The CDR3 nucleotides are TGTGCCAGCAGTTACTCGACGAGTGGCCCCCAGCATTTT. This codes for CASSYSTSGPQHF.

This rearrangement joins TRBV28 to TRBJ2-3; a possible D gene is TRBD2 (6 bases). This CDR3 has 14 residues. Trimming stripped 5 bases from V and 3 bases from J, with 12 bases between. The germline CDR1 and CDR2 sequences are MDHEN and SYDVKM. CDR3 protein: CASSTLGGTDTQYF. CDR3 nucleotide sequence: TGTGCCAGCAGTACCCTCGGAGGGACAGATACGCAGTATTTT.

The gene calls are TRBV15 and TRBJ2-5; TRBD2 matches 10 bases. The CDR3 spans 16 residues. J was trimmed by 4 bases and V by 2 bases; bases with no gene match: 7. The V gene's germline CDR1 is LNHNV and CDR2 YYDKDF (reference sequence). CDR3: CATSRIRTSGGETQYF. CDR3 nucleotides: TGTGCCACCAGCAGAATCAGGACTAGCGGAGGAGAGACCCAGTACTTC.

The V and J genes are TRBV11-2 and TRBJ1-4; 8 bases are a match to TRBD1. This CDR3 contains 16 residues. The V gene end was trimmed by 1 base and the J gene end by 3 bases; junction bases not matched to a gene: 4. Germline-derived CDR1 and CDR2 are SGHAT and FQNNGV. The CDR3 sequence is CASSLAGGGSNEKLFF. CDR3 coding DNA: TGTGCCAGCAGCTTAGCAGGGGGCGGTTCTAATGAAAAACTGTTTTTT. Filled out from reference TRBV11-2 and TRBJ1-4, the complete variable domain reads EAGVAQSPRYKIIEKRQSVAFWCNPISGHATLYWYQQILGQGPKLLIQFQNNGVVDDSQLPKDRFSAERLKGVDSTLKIQPAKLEDSAVYLCASSLAGGGSNEKLFFGSGTQLSVL.

J is TRBJ2-2 and V is TRBV9; D unresolved. Germline CDR1 is SGDLS and CDR2 is YYNGEE. This CDR3 region has 15 residues. V lost 2 bases and J lost 3, with 11 bases in between. DNA of the CDR3: TGTGCCAGCAGCGTTGGCCTGTCCCACACCGGGGAGCTGTTTTTT. It encodes CASSVGLSHTGELFF. Together with reference TRBV9 and TRBJ2-2, the CDR3 gives the full variable domain: DSGVTQTPKHLITATGQRVTLRCSPRSGDLSVYWYQQSLDQGLQFLIQYYNGEERAKGNILERFSAQQFPDLHSELNLSSLELGDSALYFCASSVGLSHTGELFFGEGSRLTVL.

The chain couples TRBV5-4 to TRBJ2-3; 8 bases align to TRBD2. From germline, CDR1 is SGHNT and CDR2 YYREEE (reference sequence). The CDR3 is 16 amino acids. Losses at the gene ends were 3 bases for V and 4 bases for J; bases not matched to a gene: 10. The DNA of the CDR3 is TGTGCCAGCAGCTCCTGGGGACTAGACCTCGCAGATACGCAGTATTTT. The encoded protein is CASSSWGLDLADTQYF.

The gene calls are TRBV18 and TRBJ2-7; 10 nucleotides line up with TRBD2. Germline values: CDR1 KGHSH, CDR2 LQKENI. This CDR3 is 15 amino acids long. Unmatched junction bases numbered 6, after V lost 3 bases and J lost 4 bases. The CDR3 is CASSPNGLADYEQYF. As DNA, the CDR3 is TGTGCCAGCTCACCCAACGGACTAGCGGATTACGAGCAGTACTTC.

V and J are TRBV18 and TRBJ1-3; no clear D gene. Trimming pared 2 bases from V and 4 bases from J, leaving 9 bases between. The CDR3 length is 14 residues. Per the germline V gene, CDR1 is KGHSH and CDR2 is LQKENI. This chain's CDR3 is CASSPSLTGNTIYF. The CDR3 nucleotides read TGTGCCAGCTCACCATCCTTGACAGGAAACACCATATATTTT.

This chain joins TRBV9 and TRBJ2-3; D is uncertain. V was pared by 3 bases and J by 1 base, with 6 bases between. In germline, CDR1 is SGDLS, CDR2 YYNGEE. CDR3 size: 13 residues. The chain's CDR3 is CASSAVGTDTQYF. The CDR3 DNA sequence: TGTGCCAGCAGCGCCGTGGGCACAGATACGCAGTATTTT.

The gene calls are TRBV5-1 and TRBJ2-7; TRBD2 matches at 13 bases. The germline CDR1 and CDR2 sequences are SGHRS and YFSETQ. This CDR3 comprises 15 residues. After removal of 4 bases from V and 4 bases from J, the junction contained 5 bases not matched to a gene. As DNA, the CDR3 is TGCGCCAGCAGCCCATGGACTAGCGGGAGATACGAGCAGTACTTC. Amino acid sequence: CASSPWTSGRYEQYF. The full variable domain, with the rest looked up from reference TRBV5-1 and TRBJ2-7, is KAGVTQTPRYLIKTRGQQVTLSCSPISGHRSVSWYQQTPGQGLQFLFEYFSETQRNKGNFPGRFSGRQFSNSRSEMNVSTLELGDSALYLCASSPWTSGRYEQYFGPGTRLTVT.